These T cell receptor beta chains were read from a single sample in a study of cytomegalovirus exposure and HLA in healthy donors. The method was immunoSEQ multiplex PCR; TCRdb's version includes in-frame clones alone and lacks a portion of them. The table shows more than 150,000 clones, with 82% occurring only once. Sequencing used PBMCs. These TCRs come from a man aged 40-50 years in good health and CMV-seronegative. The CDR3 runs from the conserved cysteine through the conserved F or W. D genes are given only for firm matches. Size is omitted from some rows. Given values are once, few, many or a class for expanded clones.

j_call d_call clone_size v_call cdr3_aa cdr3_nt
TRBJ1-2 TRBD1 . TRBV7-2 CASSPRAYDRENGYTF TGTGCCAGCAGCCCTCGAGCTTACGACAGGGAAAATGGCTACACCTTC
TRBJ2-3 TRBD2 . TRBV29-1 CSVPGGGWSTDTQYF TGCAGCGTCCCCGGGGGGGGATGGAGCACAGATACGCAGTATTTT
TRBJ1-6 . . TRBV2 CASRTPYNSPLHF TGTGCCAGCAGAACACCCTATAATTCACCCCTCCACTTT
TRBJ2-5 . . TRBV30 CAFRGIETQYF TGTGCCTTCAGGGGTATTGAGACCCAGTACTTC
TRBJ1-2 TRBD1 . TRBV4-1 CASSQDRDYGYTF TGCGCCAGCAGCCAGGACAGGGACTATGGCTACACCTTC
TRBJ2-7 . . TRBV11-1 CASSSKHTVSSYEQYF TGTGCCAGCAGCTCCAAGCATACAGTGAGCTCCTACGAGCAGTACTTC
TRBJ2-7 . . TRBV5-1 CASSLAGYDEQYF TGCGCCAGCAGCTTGGCGGGGTATGACGAGCAGTACTTC
TRBJ1-2 . once TRBV27 CASRPGGRDYGYTF TGTGCCAGCAGACCCGGGGGGCGGGACTATGGCTACACCTTC
TRBJ2-3 TRBD1 . TRBV7-3 CASSLDRGSTDTQYF TGTGCCAGCAGCTTAGACAGGGGTAGCACAGATACGCAGTATTTT
TRBJ2-7 . . TRBV28 CASSLPSELRGNSYEQYF TGTGCCAGCAGTTTACCGTCTGAACTTAGAGGGAATAGCTACGAGCAGTACTTC
TRBJ1-3 . . TRBV4-2 CASSQDRSSGNTIYF TGTGCCAGCAGCCAAGACAGAAGCTCTGGAAACACCATATATTTT
TRBJ1-2 TRBD1 . TRBV7-9 CASSSDRGLNYGYTF TGTGCCAGCAGCTCGGACAGGGGGCTTAACTATGGCTACACCTTC
TRBJ1-2 TRBD1 . TRBV19 CASSNLGTGDGYTF TGTGCCAGTAGTAACCTCGGGACAGGGGATGGCTACACCTTC
TRBJ1-1 TRBD1 . TRBV7-3 CASSFLGQGNTEAFF TGTGCCAGCAGCTTCCTGGGACAGGGGAACACTGAAGCTTTCTTT
TRBJ2-7 . . TRBV27 CASSPTRQVKQYF TGTGCCAGCAGTCCTACCCGACAGGTTAAGCAGTACTTC
TRBJ2-1 . . TRBV2 CASRGAGLPVF TGTGCCAGCCGCGGGGCAGGCCTCCCGGTCTTC
TRBJ1-2 . . TRBV7-2 CASSTQLQGTSNYGYTF TGTGCCAGCAGCACCCAGTTGCAGGGTACCTCTAACTATGGCTACACCTTC
TRBJ1-1 TRBD1 . TRBV7-9 CASSRGEGALGEGFF TGTGCCAGCAGCCGGGGAGAGGGGGCGCTGGGAGAGGGTTTCTTT
TRBJ1-2 TRBD1 few TRBV28 CASSFGGGQGRKGYTF TGTGCCAGCAGTTTCGGAGGGGGACAGGGAAGGAAGGGCTACACCTTC
TRBJ2-3 TRBD1 . TRBV5-1 CASSGWTGPNTDTQYF TGCGCCAGCAGCGGTTGGACAGGGCCTAACACAGATACGCAGTATTTT
TRBJ2-7 TRBD2 . TRBV2 CASSPTPGLALSYEQYF TGTGCCAGCAGCCCGACACCCGGACTAGCGCTCTCCTACGAGCAGTACTTC
TRBJ2-2 TRBD1 few TRBV4-3 CASSRGQGGIGELFF TGCGCCAGCAGCCGCGGACAGGGGGGAATCGGGGAGCTGTTTTTT
TRBJ2-1 TRBD2 . TRBV6-5 CASSYRGGRGGEQFF TGTGCCAGCAGTTACCGCGGCGGGAGAGGCGGTGAGCAGTTCTTC
TRBJ2-7 . . TRBV15 CATSRVRDYEQYF TGTGCCACCAGCCGAGTACGGGACTACGAGCAGTACTTC
TRBJ1-1 . few TRBV29-1 CSVFDPEGAFF TGCAGCGTTTTCGACCCCGAGGGAGCTTTCTTT
TRBJ1-3 . . TRBV11-3 CASSSRGGLENTIYF TGTGCCAGCAGTTCAAGAGGAGGGCTCGAAAACACCATATATTTT
TRBJ2-2 . . TRBV2 CASSRASPGELFF TGTGCCAGCAGCAGGGCGTCCCCCGGGGAGCTGTTTTTT
TRBJ1-1 . once TRBV18 CASSLQDTEAFF TGTGCCAGCTCACTCCAGGACACTGAAGCTTTCTTT
TRBJ2-7 TRBD2 . TRBV27 CASRFSGRANYEQYF TGTGCCAGCAGATTTAGCGGGAGGGCCAATTACGAGCAGTACTTC
TRBJ2-1 TRBD1 . TRBV6-4 CASKGQPGTQNNEQFF TGTGCCTCAAAGGGACAGCCTGGGACCCAAAACAATGAGCAGTTCTTC
TRBJ2-7 . once TRBV7-2 CASSLWGDQPEQYF TGTGCCAGCAGCCTGTGGGGAGACCAGCCGGAGCAGTACTTC
TRBJ1-2 TRBD1 . TRBV5-1 CASRPDRGYGYTF TGCGCCAGCAGGCCGGACAGGGGGTATGGCTACACCTTC
TRBJ1-3 . few TRBV2 CASKDNSGNTIYF TGTGCCAGCAAGGACAACTCTGGAAACACCATATATTTT
TRBJ1-4 . . TRBV29-1 CSVEEGQGEGKLFF TGCAGCGTTGAAGAAGGACAAGGCGAAGGAAAACTGTTTTTT
TRBJ2-1 TRBD2 . TRBV11-1 CASSSGLAGNEQFF TGTGCCAGCAGCTCAGGACTAGCGGGAAATGAGCAGTTCTTC
TRBJ2-7 TRBD1 . TRBV28 CASSYRGYEQYF TGTGCCAGCAGTTACAGGGGCTACGAGCAGTACTTC
TRBJ1-1 TRBD1 . TRBV5-4 CASSSPGQGVGTEAFF TGTGCCAGCAGCTCTCCGGGACAGGGCGTTGGCACTGAAGCTTTCTTT
TRBJ1-5 TRBD1 . TRBV19 CASSLTGTQHF TGTGCCAGTAGTTTGACAGGGACCCAGCATTTT
TRBJ2-3 TRBD2 . TRBV9 CASSVTPSGGGTDTQYF TGTGCCAGCAGCGTAACCCCTAGCGGGGGGGGCACAGATACGCAGTATTTT
TRBJ1-2 . . TRBV6-6 CASSYIETHKGYTF TGTGCCAGCAGTTACATTGAGACACATAAAGGCTACACCTTC
TRBJ1-6 . once TRBV4-3 CAAGDAGGSSYNSPLHF TGCGCCGCGGGAGATGCCGGAGGGAGCTCCTATAATTCACCCCTCCACTTT
TRBJ2-1 . . TRBV6-5 CASHAGTRGSNEQFF TGTGCCAGCCACGCCGGGACAAGAGGCAGCAATGAGCAGTTCTTC
TRBJ2-7 . . TRBV7-2 CASRQGVSYEQYF TGTGCCAGCAGACAAGGGGTCTCCTACGAGCAGTACTTC
TRBJ2-7 TRBD2 . TRBV28 CASSLIPTGGSYEQYF TGTGCCAGCAGTTTAATTCCGACGGGAGGGAGCTACGAGCAGTACTTC